One and the same sample provided the 16 T cell receptor beta chains below, sequenced in a study of cytomegalovirus exposure and HLA in healthy donors. Amplification used 60 Vbeta primers and 13 Jbeta primers. Clones were sequenced by immunoSEQ multiplex PCR, and TCRdb holds only the in-frame ones, with some missing. This table has around 120,000 clones, about 73% appearing once. Source material: PBMCs. The receptors were gathered from a woman aged 40 to 55 in good health and CMV-seronegative.

V is TRBV10-3 and J is TRBJ2-3; D unresolved. Trimming removed 5 bases at V and 0 bases at J, with 3 bases between. The CDR3 length is 12 residues. In germline, CDR1 is ENHRY, CDR2 SYGVKD. The CDR3 DNA reads as TGTGCCATCAGTACTAGCACAGATACGCAGTATTTT. Its protein product is CAISTSTDTQYF.

The rearrangement links TRBV9 to TRBJ1-5; 11 bases fit TRBD1. The CDR3 runs 14 residues. CDR1 is SGDLS and CDR2 is YYNGEE in the germline V gene. Trimming at V came to 7 bases and at J to 4 bases, leaving 4 bases not matched to a gene. In nucleotides, the CDR3 is TGTGCCAGCGGACAGGGGGCGTCAAATCAGCCCCAGCATTTT. Encoded protein: CASGQGASNQPQHF.

V and J are TRBV28 and TRBJ1-1; a weak D match, TRBD1 (5 bases). The length of the CDR3 is 14 residues. V gave up 9 bases and J gave up 2 bases, with 16 bases separating them. The germline V gene has CDR1 MDHEN and CDR2 SYDVKM. The CDR3 nucleotides read TGTGCCAGTGGGGGGGGATGGAGAAACACTGAAGCTTTCTTT. This sequence encodes CASGGGWRNTEAFF.

The chain uses TRBV4-3 and TRBJ2-5; 12 positions agree with TRBD2. The J call may be in error: the DNA end matches TRBJ2-7 better. Looked up from germline, CDR1 is LGHNA and CDR2 is YSLEER. The CDR3 length is 17 residues. DNA for the CDR3: TGCGCCAGCAGCCAAGGCCCCCGACTAGCGGGAGCCTACGAGCAGTACTTC. Its translation is CASSQGPRLAGAYEQYF.

The chain uses TRBV19 and TRBJ2-4; a possible D gene is TRBD1 (6 bases). The CDR3 extends over 14 amino acids. The V end was cut by 5 bases, the J end by 9 bases, with 17 bases between. Germline CDR1 is LNHDA and CDR2 is SQIVND (reference sequence). The CDR3 nucleotides read TGTGCCAGTAGTCTCGCCTGGACAGTTACCATTCAGTACTTC. This translates into CASSLAWTVTIQYF. The full variable domain, rest sourced from reference TRBV19 and TRBJ2-4, is DGGITQSPKYLFRKEGQNVTLSCEQNLNHDAMYWYRQDPGQGLRLIYYSQIVNDFQKGDIAEGYSVSREKKESFPLTVTSAQKNPTAFYLCASSLAWTVTIQYFGAGTRLSVL.

The chain is built from TRBV19 and TRBJ2-5, with D possibly matching TRBD2 (6 bases). Germline V gene data show CDR1 as LNHDA and CDR2 as SQIVND (reference sequence). The V end was cut by 5 bases, the J end by 2 bases, with 18 bases between. This CDR3 spans 16 amino acids. DNA of the CDR3: TGTGCCAGTAGTCGATTGACAGCCGGGGGACAAGAGACCCAGTACTTC. Its protein product is CASSRLTAGGQETQYF. The whole variable domain, filled in from reference TRBV19 and TRBJ2-5, reads DGGITQSPKYLFRKEGQNVTLSCEQNLNHDAMYWYRQDPGQGLRLIYYSQIVNDFQKGDIAEGYSVSREKKESFPLTVTSAQKNPTAFYLCASSRLTAGGQETQYFGPGTRLLVL.

This rearrangement joins TRBV4-1 to TRBJ1-1, with 11 bases aligning to TRBD1. The CDR3 spans 13 residues. V was pared by 0 bases and J by 11 bases, with 2 bases of the junction left unmatched. The germline CDR1 and CDR2 sequences are MGHRA and YSYEKL. The CDR3 region has the DNA TGCGCCAGCAGCCAAGACTGGACAGGGGGCGCTTTCTTT. Translation gives CASSQDWTGGAFF.

Details on this clone: Other DNA sequences in this specimen translate into the identical CDR3. The V gene is TRBV19, the J gene TRBJ2-5, with D possibly being TRBD1 (5 bases). This CDR3 region has 13 residues. CDR1 and CDR2 from the germline V gene are LNHDA and SQIVND (reference sequence). V shed 6 bases and J shed 2 bases, with 10 bases lying between them. The CDR3 DNA is TGTGCCAGTAGCAAGACAGCTCAAGAGACCCAGTACTTC. It is translated as CASSKTAQETQYF.

V and J are TRBV28 and TRBJ1-1; maybe TRBD1 (5 bases). CDR1 and CDR2 (germline): MDHEN, SYDVKM. V gave up 5 bases and J gave up 1 base, with 14 bases separating them. CDR3 length equals 15 residues. CDR3 region: CASSTQAGGNTEAFF. The CDR3, as DNA: TGTGCCAGCAGTACACAAGCCGGGGGGAACACTGAAGCTTTCTTT.

The rearrangement joins TRBV11-2 to TRBJ2-1; 10 bases are shared with TRBD2. The CDR3 runs to 13 residues. The germline CDR1 and CDR2 sequences are SGHAT and FQNNGV. Unmatched junction bases numbered 7, after V lost 2 bases and J lost 15 bases. Here the CDR3 DNA reads TGTGCCAGCAGCTTATCCAGTAGCGGGGGGACGTTCTTC. Amino acids: CASSLSSSGGTFF.

V gene TRBV5-4 combines with J gene TRBJ2-3; unclear D gene. The CDR3 is 14 residues long. Trimming took off 2 bases at V and 2 bases at J, with 9 bases between the two ends. Germline assignment: CDR1 SGHNT and CDR2 YYREEE (reference sequence). The CDR3 DNA reads as TGTGCCAGCAGCTTCGAGGTGGCCACAGATACGCAGTATTTT. It is translated as CASSFEVATDTQYF.

The genes are TRBV19 and TRBJ1-5; 8 nucleotides align to TRBD1. Germline V gene lookup returns CDR1 LNHDA and CDR2 SQIVND (reference sequence). CDR3 length: 14 residues. Losses at the gene ends were 6 bases for V and 6 bases for J; bases not matched to a gene: 7. CDR3 in amino acids: CASRWTGQGQPQHF. The CDR3 DNA sequence: TGTGCCAGTAGGTGGACAGGGCAAGGTCAGCCCCAGCATTTT.

V gene TRBV4-1 combines with J gene TRBJ1-2; no firm D call. The CDR3 totals 15 residues. Trimming cost V 1 base and J 4 bases, with 13 bases left between them. CDR1 is MGHRA and CDR2 is YSYEKL in the germline V gene. The CDR3 here is CASSQGGAGGYGYTF. The CDR3 DNA sequence: TGCGCCAGCAGCCAAGGAGGAGCGGGTGGCTATGGCTACACCTTC.

The chain combines TRBV15 with TRBJ1-2; 12 bases map to TRBD1. This CDR3 has 19 amino acids. The germline V gene has CDR1 LNHNV and CDR2 YYDKDF (reference sequence). The V segment lost 0 bases and the J segment 2 bases; nucleotides outside the gene matches: 10. The CDR3 loop reads CATSRDKGTGGERNYGYTF. CDR3 sequence (DNA): TGTGCCACCAGCAGAGATAAGGGGACAGGGGGCGAAAGGAACTATGGCTACACCTTC. Combining the CDR3 with reference TRBV15 and TRBJ1-2 gives the whole variable domain DAMVIQNPRYQVTQFGKPVTLSCSQTLNHNVMYWYQQKSSQAPKLLFHYYDKDFNNEADTPDNFQSRRPNTSFCFLDIRSPGLGDTAMYLCATSRDKGTGGERNYGYTFGSGTRLTVV.

The chain is built from TRBV4-1 and TRBJ1-1, with D maybe TRBD1 (6 bases). The V gene lost 3 bases and the J gene lost 3 bases, with 17 bases spanning the gap. This CDR3 spans 16 amino acids. Germline V CDR1 and CDR2: MGHRA, YSYEKL. In DNA, the CDR3 is TGCGCCAGCAGCCACCGTCAGGGAGGGGGACACACTGAAGCTTTCTTT. Translated, it gives CASSHRQGGGHTEAFF.

The chain combines TRBV6-1 with TRBJ2-6; possibly TRBD1 for D (6 bases). CDR3 size: 14 residues. The V end lost 7 bases, the J end lost 9 bases, and 16 bases lay between the germline ends. Per germline, CDR1 MNHNS and CDR2 SASEGT. The CDR3: CASTQGQGNNVLTF. CDR3 bases: TGTGCCAGCACCCAGGGACAAGGCAACAACGTCCTGACTTTC.